Sequencing of this T cell receptor (beta chain) was carried out in a study of blood T cell repertoires in COVID-19. This table comes from immunoSEQ multiplex PCR, and its TCRdb copy is limited to in-frame clones, with some not included. Of roughly 150,000 clones listed, approximately 90% are singletons. The CDR3 runs to 13 residues. V lost 5 bases and J lost 5, with 12 bases in between. The V gene's germline CDR1 is SSHAT and CDR2 FNYEAQ (reference sequence). This TCR was recovered from a human donor in a cohort sampled during active COVID-19. The rearrangement links TRBV7-7 to TRBJ2-5; D is ambiguous. The source material was peripheral blood. CDR3 DNA: TGTGCCAGCAGCAAAGACACTCACGAGACCCAGTACTTC. This sequence encodes CASSKDTHETQYF.